Shown below are 10 T cell receptor beta chains from a single sample sequenced in a study of blood T cell repertoires in COVID-19. Method: immunoSEQ multiplex PCR; TCRdb's copy keeps in-frame clones and lacks some. The sample yields almost 500,000 clones, about 85% seen once. Sequenced: PBMCs or T cells enriched from blood (not recorded which). Every receptor here comes from a woman aged 55-70 years who had recovered from COVID-19.

This clone occurred once. The gene calls are TRBV24-1 and TRBJ2-1, with a tentative D call TRBD1 (6 bases). V lost 3 bases and J 3 bases, leaving 14 bases between the germline ends. This CDR3 contains 16 residues. The V gene's germline CDR1 is KGHDR and CDR2 SFDVKD. The chain's CDR3 is CATSDRTARNYNEQFF. CDR3 sequence (DNA): TGTGCCACCAGTGATCGGACAGCCCGAAACTACAATGAGCAGTTCTTC.

This chain uses TRBV2 with TRBJ1-2; 9 nucleotides agree with TRBD1. Germline V gene sequence: CDR1 SNHLY, CDR2 FYNNEI. Germline trimming cut 7 bases from V and 6 bases from J; bases unmatched to any gene: 6. This CDR3 has 13 amino acids. The CDR3 reads CASNLGQGDGYTF. DNA for the CDR3: TGTGCCAGCAACCTGGGACAGGGAGATGGCTACACCTTC.

The V call is TRBV9, the J call TRBJ2-7, with D unresolved. Germline V gene sequence: CDR1 SGDLS, CDR2 YYNGEE. Trimming cost V 0 bases and J 1 base, with 8 bases left between them. The CDR3 has 14 amino acids. This CDR3 reads CASSVGGESYEQYF. The CDR3, as DNA: TGTGCCAGCAGCGTAGGTGGAGAATCCTACGAGCAGTACTTC. Full variable domain (rest looked up from reference TRBV9 and TRBJ2-7): DSGVTQTPKHLITATGQRVTLRCSPRSGDLSVYWYQQSLDQGLQFLIQYYNGEERAKGNILERFSAQQFPDLHSELNLSSLELGDSALYFCASSVGGESYEQYFGPGTRLTVT.

To note about this clone: The identical CDR3 is also encoded by other nucleotide sequences in the sample. The chain links TRBV27 to TRBJ1-5, with D maybe TRBD1 (5 bases). Trimming took 0 bases from V and 4 from J, leaving 7 bases between them. Germline V gene data show CDR1 as MNHEY and CDR2 as SMNVEV (reference sequence). CDR3 length: 14 residues. The CDR3 region is CASSLSGGNQPQHF. The CDR3 DNA reads TGTGCCAGCAGTTTATCGGGGGGGAATCAGCCCCAGCATTTT.

The CDR3 DNA reads TGTGCCAGCAGCCTGACCGCAGGCGGGGCCAACGTCCTGACTTTC. Translated: CASSLTAGGANVLTF. This chain connects TRBV7-9 to TRBJ2-6, with D unclear. Germline V gives CDR1 SEHNR, CDR2 FQNEAQ (reference sequence). This CDR3 has 15 residues. Trimming left V 5 bases short and J 4 bases short, with 12 bases between.

The V call is TRBV30, the J call TRBJ1-1, with 7 bases fitting TRBD1. Germline-derived CDR1 and CDR2 are GTSNPN and SVGIG (reference sequence). The CDR3 is made up of 15 amino acids. Trimming took 2 bases from V and 0 from J; bases not matched to a gene: 6. The CDR3 DNA reads as TGTGCCTGGAGTCCGCTGGGACAGTTGAACACTGAAGCTTTCTTT. Its protein is CAWSPLGQLNTEAFF.

V and J are TRBV18 and TRBJ1-1, with 9 positions matching TRBD1. After removal of 3 bases from V and 12 bases from J, the junction contained 17 bases not matched to a gene. Germline assignment: CDR1 KGHSH and CDR2 LQKENI. The CDR3 runs 16 residues. CDR3 coding DNA: TGTGCCAGCTCACCCTTTAGCGCTTTGGCGGGACAGGGAACTTTCTTT. Protein sequence: CASSPFSALAGQGTFF.

The table lists this clone with many counts. In the same sample, other DNA sequences code for this CDR3. This chain joins TRBV19 and TRBJ2-2; TRBD1 agrees at 10 bases. The CDR3 loop spans 16 amino acids. The J segment lost 5 bases and the V segment lost 4 bases, leaving 7 bases of the junction unmatched. Germline V lookup: CDR1 LNHDA, CDR2 SQIVND (reference sequence). In nucleotides, the CDR3 is TGTGCCAGTAGTACGAGAGACAGGGGGCGAACCGGGGAGCTGTTTTTT. This gives the protein CASSTRDRGRTGELFF.

The chain has TRBV27 and TRBJ1-1; D might be TRBD1 (6 bases). Trimming stripped 6 bases from V and 4 bases from J, with 21 bases between. The CDR3 is made up of 16 amino acids. CDR1 is MNHEY, CDR2 SMNVEV, per germline (reference sequence). The CDR3 region is CASSKDTGFRSTEAFF. CDR3 DNA sequence: TGTGCCAGCAGCAAGGATACAGGGTTCAGGTCCACTGAAGCTTTCTTT.

V usage is TRBV18 and J usage is TRBJ1-2; no clear D. CDR1 KGHSH and CDR2 LQKENI come from the germline V gene. The V and J ends lost 2 bases and 4 bases respectively, with 8 bases between them. The CDR3 contains 13 residues. CDR3 region: CASSPSGLYGYTF. The CDR3 DNA is TGTGCCAGCTCACCATCAGGACTCTATGGCTACACCTTC.